Sequencing of this TCR beta chain was carried out in a study of cytomegalovirus exposure and HLA in healthy donors. The overall study: The roughly 120 validation repertoires matched the approximately 670 first-cohort repertoires in platform, a later analysis reported.

General study points: High specificity and sensitivity for cytomegalovirus status were reported for the classifier. As confirmed in vitro, a few CMV-associated chains were specific for CMV antigens. The study listed approximately 160 cytomegalovirus-associated TCR beta chains.

Generated by immunoSEQ multiplex PCR, the TCRdb table keeps only in-frame clones and is missing some. The data contain roughly 330,000 clones, roughly 87% of them seen just once; the ten biggest clones take up approximately 1.1%. Germline CDR1 is SGHRS and CDR2 is YFSETQ. The V end was cut by 4 bases, the J end by 2 bases, with 14 bases between. The CDR3 sequence is 15 residues long. As to this clone: Its antigen is currently unknown.

The TCR comes from a woman in her 30s in good health and CMV-seropositive. The source material was PBMCs. The rearrangement links TRBV5-1 to TRBJ2-3; perhaps TRBD2 as D (5 bases). The DNA for the CDR3 is TGCGCCAGCAGCCCCGGGGATGCAGCCACAGATACGCAGTATTTT. Residues: CASSPGDAATDTQYF.